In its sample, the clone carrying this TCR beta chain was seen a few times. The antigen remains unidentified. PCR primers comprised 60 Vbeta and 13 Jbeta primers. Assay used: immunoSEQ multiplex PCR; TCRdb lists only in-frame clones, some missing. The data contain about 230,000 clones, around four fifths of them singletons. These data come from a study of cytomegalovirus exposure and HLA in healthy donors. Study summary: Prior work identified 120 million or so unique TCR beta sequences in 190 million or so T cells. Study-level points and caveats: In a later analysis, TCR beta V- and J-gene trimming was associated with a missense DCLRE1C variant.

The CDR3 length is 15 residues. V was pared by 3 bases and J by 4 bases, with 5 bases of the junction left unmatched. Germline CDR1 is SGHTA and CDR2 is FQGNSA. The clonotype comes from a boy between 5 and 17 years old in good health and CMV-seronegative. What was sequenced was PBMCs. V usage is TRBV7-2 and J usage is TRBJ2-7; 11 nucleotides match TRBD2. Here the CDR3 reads CASSLETSGRYEQYF. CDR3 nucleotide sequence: TGTGCCAGCAGCTTGGAAACTAGCGGGAGATACGAGCAGTACTTC.